The 10 T cell receptor beta chains in this list originate from one sample, sequenced in a study of T cell clones after liver transplantation. The repertoire was sequenced with immunoSEQ multiplex PCR; TCRdb's copy has only in-frame clones and lacks some. The data contain about 74,000 clones, 80% of them singletons. The sequencing here drew on CD4+ T cells from blood, taken before liver transplant. The receptors were gathered from a human donor who received a liver transplant.

This clone was found a few times. The genes are TRBV6-1 and TRBJ1-5; D remains ambiguous. Germline values: CDR1 MNHNS, CDR2 SASEGT. The CDR3 consists of 15 residues. With 2 bases removed from V and 2 bases from J, the gap between germline ends came to 10 bases. The DNA for the CDR3 is TGTGCCAGCAGTGAAAGGGTTGTTGGCAATCAGCCCCAGCATTTT. Its protein product is CASSERVVGNQPQHF.

The CDR3 reads CASSSKGGSRALSDNEQFF. The CDR3 nucleotides read TGTGCCAGCAGCTCAAAAGGCGGGAGTCGGGCACTCTCAGACAATGAGCAGTTCTTC. The chain combines TRBV7-9 with TRBJ2-1, with 7 nucleotides matching TRBD2. V lost 4 bases, J lost 5 bases, and 20 bases stayed unmatched. CDR1 is SEHNR and CDR2 is FQNEAQ in the germline V gene (reference sequence). This CDR3 is 19 amino acids long.

This clone appeared once. V usage is TRBV7-2 and J usage is TRBJ1-1; TRBD1 is a possible D gene (5 bases). Germline V gives CDR1 SGHTA, CDR2 FQGNSA. Trimming shortened V by 4 bases and J by 5 bases, and 11 bases separated the two germline ends. The CDR3 runs 13 residues. In nucleotides, the CDR3 is TGTGCCAGCAGCTCCACAGGTTCTACTGAAGCTTTCTTT. Its protein product is CASSSTGSTEAFF. Combining the CDR3 with reference TRBV7-2 and TRBJ1-1 gives the whole variable domain GAGVSQSPSNKVTEKGKDVELRCDPISGHTALYWYRQSLGQGLEFLIYFQGNSAPDKSGLPSDRFSAERTGGSVSTLTIQRTQQEDSAVYLCASSSTGSTEAFFGQGTRLTVV.

The J gene is TRBJ2-7, the V gene TRBV2; D not resolved. V was cut by 5 bases and J by 4 bases, with 9 bases left in between. The CDR3 runs 12 residues. Germline V lookup: CDR1 SNHLY, CDR2 FYNNEI. In DNA, the CDR3 is TGTGCCAGCAGTTCAGACTTTTACGAGCAGTACTTC. Translation gives CASSSDFYEQYF.

The chain recombines TRBV19 with TRBJ2-3, with a weak D call TRBD2 (5 bases). Trimming removed 9 bases from V and 13 bases from J, with 29 bases in between. The CDR3 spans 15 residues. CDR1 LNHDA and CDR2 SQIVND come from the germline V gene (reference sequence). The CDR3 coding sequence is TGTGCCAGCAGGCCGGAGGAGGCTAGCCCCTTGTTAAAGTATTTT. It translates to CASRPEEASPLLKYF.

In DNA form, the CDR3 reads TGTGCCAGCAGCTTGGCCCCCTCCGGCGTGGCGGAGACCCAGTACTTC. This translates into CASSLAPSGVAETQYF. The rearrangement joins TRBV5-4 to TRBJ2-5; D gene unclear. Trimming cost V 0 bases and J 5 bases, with 17 bases left between them. The V gene's germline CDR1 is SGHNT and CDR2 YYREEE (reference sequence). This CDR3 contains 16 residues.

In DNA form, the CDR3 reads TGTGCCAGTAGTATAGATCATACCGGGACAGGGGTCGGTGGCTACACCTTC. This encodes CASSIDHTGTGVGGYTF. The chain uses TRBV19 and TRBJ1-2; TRBD1 agrees at 10 bases. The CDR3 extends over 17 amino acids. Germline V gives CDR1 LNHDA, CDR2 SQIVND (reference sequence). After removal of 0 bases from V and 7 bases from J, the junction contained 11 bases not matched to a gene.

The J gene is TRBJ1-1, the V gene TRBV28; 9 bases match TRBD1. Per germline, CDR1 MDHEN and CDR2 SYDVKM. This CDR3 has 13 amino acids. The V and J ends lost 6 bases and 6 bases, in that order; junction bases with no gene match: 5. The CDR3 is CASRGTGRAEAFF. In DNA, the CDR3 is TGTGCCAGCAGAGGGACAGGGCGCGCTGAAGCTTTCTTT.

There are a few counts of this clone. This chain joins TRBV5-1 and TRBJ2-3; no clear D. Looked up from germline, CDR1 is SGHRS and CDR2 is YFSETQ. This CDR3 spans 12 amino acids. V lost 4 bases to trimming and J lost 6 bases, with 9 bases between them. The CDR3 DNA reads as TGCGCCAGCAGCATCCACACGGATACGCAGTATTTT. As protein: CASSIHTDTQYF.

CDR3 nucleotides: TGTGCCAGCAGTCTTACCGGACCCCGTAACAATGAGCAGTTCTTC. Its translation is CASSLTGPRNNEQFF. This chain joins TRBV25-1 and TRBJ2-1; no definite D call. Germline V lookup: CDR1 MGHDK, CDR2 SYGVNS. V was shortened by 5 bases and J by 5 bases, with 16 bases between the two germline ends. The CDR3 totals 15 residues. The whole variable domain, remainder taken from reference TRBV25-1 and TRBJ2-1, is EADIYQTPRYLVIGTGKKITLECSQTMGHDKMYWYQQDPGMELHLIHYSYGVNSTEKGDLSSESTVSRIRTEHFPLTLESARPSHTSQYLCASSLTGPRNNEQFFGPGTRLTVL.